Sequencing of this T cell receptor beta chain was carried out in a study of breast tumors, draining lymph nodes, adjacent tissues. The lymph nodes were axillary draining lymph nodes from breast cancer patients. TCRdb re-derived calls from the multiplex PCR reads in MiXCR, one entry per CDR3 protein. The data contain around 290,000 distinct CDR3 sequences, around 30% of them singletons. Germline V gene sequence: CDR1 MNHNY, CDR2 SVGAGI (reference sequence). V gave up 6 bases and J gave up 4 bases, with 22 bases separating them. This CDR3 contains 17 residues. Concerning this clonotype itself: Its antigen is undetermined. This may arise from a read error, as a much more abundant clone is one base away.

Points from the study as a whole: Findings are consistent with lymph node origin and intratumoral expansion of most tumor T cells. The lymph node origin of tumor T cells was framed as consistent with a hypothesis, not demonstrated. Tumor TCR diversity was below lymph nodes but above nontumor tissue.

This clonotype originated in a female donor with breast cancer. Some clones in this sample may be carry-over from other donors' samples. Source material: axillary lymph node tissue. The chain has TRBV6-6 and TRBJ1-5, with a possible D match to TRBD1 (5 bases). CDR3 sequence (DNA): TGTGCCAGCAGATCTACGGGGTTGGTCGGGGGGAATCAGCCCCAGCATTTT. It is translated as CASRSTGLVGGNQPQHF.